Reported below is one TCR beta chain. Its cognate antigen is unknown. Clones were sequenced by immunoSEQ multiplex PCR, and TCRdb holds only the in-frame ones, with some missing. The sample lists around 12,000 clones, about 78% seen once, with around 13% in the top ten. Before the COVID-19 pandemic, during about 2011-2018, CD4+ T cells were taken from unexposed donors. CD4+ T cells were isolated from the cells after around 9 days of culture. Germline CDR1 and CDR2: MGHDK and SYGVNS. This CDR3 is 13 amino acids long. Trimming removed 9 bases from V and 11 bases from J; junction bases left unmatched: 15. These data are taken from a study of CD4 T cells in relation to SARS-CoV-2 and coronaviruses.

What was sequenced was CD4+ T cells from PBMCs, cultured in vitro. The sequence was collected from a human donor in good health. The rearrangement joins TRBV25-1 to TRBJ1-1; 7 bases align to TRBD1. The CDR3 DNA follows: TGTGCCAGTTCCCCGACAGGGACGATAGGGGCTTTCTTT. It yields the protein CASSPTGTIGAFF. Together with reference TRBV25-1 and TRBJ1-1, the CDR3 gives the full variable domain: EADIYQTPRYLVIGTGKKITLECSQTMGHDKMYWYQQDPGMELHLIHYSYGVNSTEKGDLSSESTVSRIRTEHFPLTLESARPSHTSQYLCASSPTGTIGAFFGQGTRLTVV.